Below, 20 T cell receptor beta chains from the same sample are listed, as sequenced in a study of blood T cell repertoires in COVID-19. Here immunoSEQ multiplex PCR was the method, and the copy in TCRdb shows in-frame clones only, minus some. Of about 130,000 clones listed, less than 90% are singletons. Specimen: PBMCs or T cells enriched from blood (not recorded which). These receptors were obtained from a woman aged 50 to 60 who had recovered from COVID-19.

CDR3 protein: CASSPLAGQRIEAFF. The CDR3 DNA is TGTGCCAGCAGCCCTCTAGCGGGACAGCGAATTGAAGCTTTCTTT. The rearrangement uses TRBV3-1 (or the pseudogene TRBV3-2) and TRBJ1-1; 7 nucleotides agree with TRBD1. This CDR3 spans 15 amino acids. CDR1 is LGHDT, CDR2 YNNKEL, per germline (reference sequence). Trimming cost V 4 bases and J 7 bases; bases outside gene matches: 12.

This chain uses TRBV7-2 with TRBJ1-3; D may be TRBD1 (5 bases). Germline V CDR1 and CDR2: SGHTA, FQGNSA. Trimming cost V 2 bases and J 8 bases, with 16 bases left between them. The CDR3 contains 15 residues. The CDR3 spells CASSLSTGGMYTIYF. The DNA of the CDR3 is TGTGCCAGCAGCTTATCGACCGGGGGGATGTACACCATATATTTT.

Turning to this clone: This CDR3 fails to terminate in the conserved phenylalanine or tryptophan, so it likely reflects a read error. The DNA is omitted, as the CDR3 cannot be located on it reliably, and the CDR3 follows TCRdb's listing. The CDR3 region is CAKYYRDRQVCC. The chain employs TRBV10-1 and TRBJ1-2; TRBD1, the table's D call, lacks a check against the DNA. CDR1 and CDR2 from the germline V gene are WNHNN and SYGVQD (reference sequence). The CDR3 is 12 residues long, ends included.

The rearrangement uses TRBV25-1 and TRBJ2-1, with 8 positions matching TRBD2. This CDR3 comprises 15 residues. Losses at the gene ends were 2 bases for V and 4 bases for J; bases not matched to a gene: 4. Looked up from germline, CDR1 is MGHDK and CDR2 is SYGVNS. The CDR3 nucleotides are TGTGCCAGCAGTGAAACCCGGGGGGGGTACAATGAGCAGTTCTTC. Protein product: CASSETRGGYNEQFF.

This rearrangement joins TRBV3-1 (or the pseudogene TRBV3-2) to TRBJ2-3, with D possibly matching TRBD2 (7 bases). Germline values: CDR1 LGHDT, CDR2 YNNKEL (reference sequence). The CDR3 extends over 13 amino acids. V was pared by 0 bases and J by 11 bases, with 12 bases between. The CDR3 DNA sequence: TGTGCCAGCAGCCAAGATAGAGGGGGGGAGCAGTATTTT. Its protein product is CASSQDRGGEQYF.

The J gene is TRBJ2-2, the V gene TRBV10-3, with 14 bases aligning to TRBD2. The germline CDR1 and CDR2 sequences are ENHRY and SYGVKD. V dropped 8 bases and J dropped 1; count of bases not matched to a gene: 9. The CDR3 runs to 18 residues. CDR3 amino acids: CAIHRTSGGPENTGELFF. The DNA for the CDR3 is TGTGCCATCCACCGGACTAGCGGGGGGCCCGAGAACACCGGGGAGCTGTTTTTT.

This clone was detected a few times. V usage is TRBV4-1 and J usage is TRBJ2-3; D not certain. Germline-derived CDR1 and CDR2 are MGHRA and YSYEKL. Trimming took off 0 bases at V and 0 bases at J, with 10 bases between the two ends. The CDR3 is 16 amino acids. CDR3 protein: CASSQDLRPSTDTQYF. DNA of the CDR3: TGCGCCAGCAGCCAAGATCTGAGGCCTAGCACAGATACGCAGTATTTT.

The V and J genes are TRBV11-3 and TRBJ2-5; D might be TRBD2 (7 bases). V lost 1 base to trimming and J lost 1 base, with 10 bases between them. CDR1 and CDR2 from the germline V gene are SGHNT and YENEEA. The CDR3 is made up of 15 amino acids. CDR3 protein: CASSLGRGLQETQYF. The CDR3 coding sequence is TGTGCCAGCAGCTTAGGGCGGGGGCTCCAAGAGACCCAGTACTTC.

The chain links TRBV6-2 or TRBV6-3 to TRBJ2-7; the D gene is possibly TRBD2 (6 bases). The CDR3 has 13 amino acids. The germline CDR1 and CDR2 sequences are MNHEY and SVGEGT. Trimming took off 6 bases at V and 5 bases at J, with 14 bases between the two ends. The CDR3 DNA reads TGTGCCAGCAGCCTTGGACGGGGGAACGAGCAGTACTTC. Translated, it gives CASSLGRGNEQYF.

This sequence joins TRBV7-8 and TRBJ1-5; D is ambiguous. V lost 4 bases and J 4 bases, leaving 14 bases between the germline ends. Germline CDR1 SGHVS, CDR2 FQNEAQ. This CDR3 contains 15 residues. The CDR3 DNA reads TGTGCCAGCAGCTCGCGGGCCCTAGGGAATCAGCCCCAGCATTTT. Its translation: CASSSRALGNQPQHF.

The V call is TRBV7-3, the J call TRBJ2-3; unclear D gene. Trimming pared 5 bases from V and 3 bases from J, leaving 12 bases between. Germline values: CDR1 SGHTA, CDR2 FQGTGA. CDR3 length: 14 amino acids. The CDR3 DNA is TGTGCCAGCAGCCCCCACCTCGGGACAGATACGCAGTATTTT. Its translation is CASSPHLGTDTQYF.

The chain recombines TRBV6-5 with TRBJ1-1; 7 bases align to TRBD1. The junction had 9 bases not matched to a gene; V was cut back by 4 bases and J by 1 base. Germline values: CDR1 MNHEY, CDR2 SVGAGI. The CDR3 loop spans 16 amino acids. The CDR3: CASSWDSRKPNTEAFF. The CDR3 nucleotides are TGTGCCAGCAGTTGGGACAGTCGGAAGCCGAACACTGAAGCTTTCTTT.

Of note for this clone: Its ends do not fully match the called genes, so a read error is possible. This chain uses TRBV7-7 with TRBJ2-2; tentative D call: TRBD2 (6 bases). The germline CDR1 and CDR2 sequences are SSHAT and FNYEAQ (reference sequence). CDR3 size: 15 residues. CDR3 in DNA: TGTGCTAGCAGCCCCCAGCGGGCGCCCACCGGGGAGCTGTTTTTT. It codes for CASSPQRAPTGELFF.

The chain joins TRBV27 to TRBJ1-5; D is unresolved. The germline V gene encodes CDR1 MNHEY and CDR2 SMNVEV (reference sequence). The V end lost 9 bases, the J end lost 4 bases, and 10 bases lay between the germline ends. The CDR3 is 12 residues long. Here the CDR3 reads CASSRNNQPQHF. CDR3 DNA: TGTGCCAGTAGCCGAAATAATCAGCCCCAGCATTTT.

The chain combines TRBV27 with TRBJ2-5; TRBD1 matches at 7 bases. The V and J ends lost 5 bases and 3 bases, in that order; junction bases with no gene match: 6. The CDR3 contains 14 residues. Per the germline V gene, CDR1 is MNHEY and CDR2 is SMNVEV (reference sequence). The CDR3 loop is CASSPGTVKETQYF. The CDR3 DNA reads as TGTGCCAGCAGTCCCGGGACAGTAAAAGAGACCCAGTACTTC.

V is TRBV9 and J is TRBJ1-1; no clear D. V lost 0 bases, J lost 1 base, and 10 bases lay in between. Per the germline V gene, CDR1 is SGDLS and CDR2 is YYNGEE. The CDR3 is made up of 15 amino acids. CDR3 amino acids: CASSVDNRRNTEAFF. CDR3 sequence (DNA): TGTGCCAGCAGCGTAGATAACAGAAGGAACACTGAAGCTTTCTTT.

This rearrangement joins TRBV5-5 to TRBJ2-3, with D uncertain. V was cut by 0 bases and J by 5 bases, with 7 bases left in between. The CDR3 has 13 residues. Germline lookup yields CDR1 SGHKS and CDR2 YYEKEE (reference sequence). The DNA of the CDR3 is TGTGCCAGCAGCTTGGTTTCAGGAGATACGCAGTATTTT. This codes for CASSLVSGDTQYF.

The chain combines TRBV5-1 with TRBJ2-2, with TRBD2 identical over 8 bases. This CDR3 spans 15 amino acids. From germline, CDR1 is SGHRS and CDR2 YFSETQ. V was clipped by 4 bases and J by 4 bases; unmatched bases: 6. The CDR3 DNA reads as TGCGCCAGCAGCCCACGGACTAGCAGCACCGGGGAGCTGTTTTTT. Its protein product is CASSPRTSSTGELFF.

This chain links TRBV12-3 or TRBV12-4 with TRBJ1-2; D possibly corresponds to TRBD1 (5 bases). The CDR3 loop spans 12 amino acids. Trimming removed 5 bases at V and 3 bases at J, with 7 bases between. The chain's CDR3 is CASSEQDYGYTF. The CDR3, as DNA: TGTGCCAGCAGTGAACAGGACTATGGCTACACCTTC.

This clone was seen just once. The rearrangement joins TRBV10-3 to TRBJ2-1, with a tentative D call TRBD1 (6 bases). Germline-derived CDR1 and CDR2 are ENHRY and SYGVKD. Deletions cut 10 bases from V and 2 bases from J, with 18 bases between. The CDR3 spans 15 residues. For the CDR3, the DNA is TGTGCCACAGGGGAACGGACAGAGCCCTACAATGAGCAGTTCTTC. Its protein product is CATGERTEPYNEQFF.